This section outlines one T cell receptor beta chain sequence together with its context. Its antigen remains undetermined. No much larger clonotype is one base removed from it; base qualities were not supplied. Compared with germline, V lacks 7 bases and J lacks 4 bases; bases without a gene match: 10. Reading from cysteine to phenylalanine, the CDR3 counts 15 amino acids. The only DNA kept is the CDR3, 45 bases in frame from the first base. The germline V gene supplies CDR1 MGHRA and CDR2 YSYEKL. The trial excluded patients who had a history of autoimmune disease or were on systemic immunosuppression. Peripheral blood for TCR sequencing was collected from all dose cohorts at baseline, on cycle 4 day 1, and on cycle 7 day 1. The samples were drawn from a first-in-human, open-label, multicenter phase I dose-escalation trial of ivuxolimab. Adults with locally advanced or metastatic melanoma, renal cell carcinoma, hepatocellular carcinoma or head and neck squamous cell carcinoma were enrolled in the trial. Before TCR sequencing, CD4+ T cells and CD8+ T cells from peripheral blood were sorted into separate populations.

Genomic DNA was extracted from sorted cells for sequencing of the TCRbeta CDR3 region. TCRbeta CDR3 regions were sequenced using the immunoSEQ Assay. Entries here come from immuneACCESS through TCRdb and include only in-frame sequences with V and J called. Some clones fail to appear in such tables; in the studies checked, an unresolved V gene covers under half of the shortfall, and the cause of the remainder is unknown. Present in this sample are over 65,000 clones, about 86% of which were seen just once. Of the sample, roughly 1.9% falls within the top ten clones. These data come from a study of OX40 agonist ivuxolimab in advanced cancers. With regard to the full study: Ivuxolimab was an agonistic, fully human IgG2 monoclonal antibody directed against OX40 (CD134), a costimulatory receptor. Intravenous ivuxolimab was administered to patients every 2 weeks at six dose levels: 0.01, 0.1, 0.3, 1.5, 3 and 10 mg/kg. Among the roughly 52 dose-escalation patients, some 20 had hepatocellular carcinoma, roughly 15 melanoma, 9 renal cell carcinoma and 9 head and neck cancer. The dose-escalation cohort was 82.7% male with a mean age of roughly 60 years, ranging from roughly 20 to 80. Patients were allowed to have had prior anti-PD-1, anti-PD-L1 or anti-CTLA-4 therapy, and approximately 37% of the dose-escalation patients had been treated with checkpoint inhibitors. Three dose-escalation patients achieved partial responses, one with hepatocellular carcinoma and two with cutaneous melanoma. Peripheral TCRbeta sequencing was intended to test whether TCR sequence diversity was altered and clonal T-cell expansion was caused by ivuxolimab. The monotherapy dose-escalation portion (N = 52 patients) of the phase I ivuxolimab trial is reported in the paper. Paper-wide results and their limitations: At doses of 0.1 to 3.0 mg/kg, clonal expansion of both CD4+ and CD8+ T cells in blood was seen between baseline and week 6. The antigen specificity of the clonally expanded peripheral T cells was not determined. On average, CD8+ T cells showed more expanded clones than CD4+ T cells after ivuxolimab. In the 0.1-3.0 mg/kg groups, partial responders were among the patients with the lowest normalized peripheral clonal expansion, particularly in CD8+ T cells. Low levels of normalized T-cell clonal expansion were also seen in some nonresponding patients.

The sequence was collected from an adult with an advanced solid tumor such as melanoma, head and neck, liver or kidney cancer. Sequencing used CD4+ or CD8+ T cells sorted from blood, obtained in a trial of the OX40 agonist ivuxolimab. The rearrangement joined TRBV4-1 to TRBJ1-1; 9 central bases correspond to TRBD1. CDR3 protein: CASKGQGLRGTEAFF. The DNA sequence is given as TGCGCCAGCAAAGGACAGGGGTTGAGGGGCACTGAAGCTTTCTTT.